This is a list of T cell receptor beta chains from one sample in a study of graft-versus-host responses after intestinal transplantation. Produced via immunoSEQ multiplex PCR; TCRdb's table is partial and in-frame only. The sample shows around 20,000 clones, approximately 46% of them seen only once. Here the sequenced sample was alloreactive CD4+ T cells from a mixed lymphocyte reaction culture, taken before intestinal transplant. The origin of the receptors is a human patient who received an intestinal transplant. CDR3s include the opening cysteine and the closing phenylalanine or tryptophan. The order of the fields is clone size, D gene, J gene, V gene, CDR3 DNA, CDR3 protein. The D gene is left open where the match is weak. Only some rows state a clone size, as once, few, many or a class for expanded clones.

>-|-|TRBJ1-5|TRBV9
TGTGCCAGCAGCGCAGGGCCCAATCAGCCCCAGCATTTT
CASSAGPNQPQHF
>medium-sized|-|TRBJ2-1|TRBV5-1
TGCGCCAGCAGCCCTTCCCTAGCGCATGAGCAGTTCTTC
CASSPSLAHEQFF
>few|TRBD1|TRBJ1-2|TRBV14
TGTGCCAGCAGCCAATCCGGGACAGCCCGATATGGCTACACCTTC
CASSQSGTARYGYTF
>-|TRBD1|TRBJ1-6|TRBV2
TGTGCCAGCATCACGGAGGGACAGTATTCACCCCTCCACTTT
CASITEGQYSPLHF
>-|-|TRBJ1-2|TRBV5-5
TGTGCCAGCAGCCCGGACGCTGGGGGCTTGGGCTACACCTTC
CASSPDAGGLGYTF
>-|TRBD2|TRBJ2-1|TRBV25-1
TGTGCCAGCGGTAGCGGGGGATGGAGTGAGCAGTTCTTC
CASGSGGWSEQFF
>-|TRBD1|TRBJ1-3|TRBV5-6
TGTGCCAGCAGCTTCGGACAGGACTTCTCTGGAAACACCATATATTTT
CASSFGQDFSGNTIYF
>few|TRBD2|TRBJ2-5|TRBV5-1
TGCGCCAGCAGGAGGACTAGCGGGGAGACCCAGTACTTC
CASRRTSGETQYF
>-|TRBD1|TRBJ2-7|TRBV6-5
TGTGCCAGCACTCCAGTGGGACAGGCCCACGAGCAGTACTTC
CASTPVGQAHEQYF
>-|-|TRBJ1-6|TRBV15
TGTGCCACCAGCAGAGATGTGGACAGTAGTAATTCACCCCTCCACTTT
CATSRDVDSSNSPLHF
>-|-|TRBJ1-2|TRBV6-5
TGTGCCATTGGGCCCGGAGGTACGGGCGACTATGGCTACACCTTC
CAIGPGGTGDYGYTF
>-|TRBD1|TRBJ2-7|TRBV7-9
TGTGCCAGCAGCTCCAGGGGACAGTCATCCCTCGGAGAGCAGTACTTC
CASSSRGQSSLGEQYF
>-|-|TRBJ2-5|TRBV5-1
TGCGCCAGCAGCTTGGGGGACACCCTCCAAGAGACCCAGTACTTC
CASSLGDTLQETQYF
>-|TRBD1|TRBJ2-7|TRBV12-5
TGTGCTAGTGCCCCGGGACAGGACCTTTACGAGCAGTACTTC
CASAPGQDLYEQYF
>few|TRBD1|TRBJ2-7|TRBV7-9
TGTGCCAGCAGCCAGGACAGGGGAGCCTACGAGCAGTACTTC
CASSQDRGAYEQYF
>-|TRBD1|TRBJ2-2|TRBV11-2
TGTGCCAGCAACCTACAGGGGCTGGGGGAGCTGTTTTTT
CASNLQGLGELFF
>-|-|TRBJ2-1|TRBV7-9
TGTGCCAGCAGCTTAGCGCGGGGCTCCCTCTACAATGAGCAGTTCTTC
CASSLARGSLYNEQFF
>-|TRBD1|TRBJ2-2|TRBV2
TGTGCCAGCAGGCCAGGGGGCTGGACCGGGGAGCTGTTTTTT
CASRPGGWTGELFF
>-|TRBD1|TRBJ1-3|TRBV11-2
TGTGCCAGCAGCTTAGGGACAGGGAGGACTGGAAACACCATATATTTT
CASSLGTGRTGNTIYF
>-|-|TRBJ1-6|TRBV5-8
TGTGCCAGCAGCTTGTTGATGCGGAACCCCCTCCACTTT
CASSLLMRNPLHF
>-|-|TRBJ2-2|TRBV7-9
TGTGCCAGCAGCTTAGGCACAGGGACGAACACCGGGGAGCTGTTTTTT
CASSLGTGTNTGELFF
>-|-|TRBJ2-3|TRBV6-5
TGTGCCAGCAGTTACAACCGGGACACAGATACGCAGTATTTT
CASSYNRDTDTQYF
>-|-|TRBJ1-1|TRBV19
TGTGCCAGTAGTGCCTACCCTTATGAAGCTTTCTTT
CASSAYPYEAFF
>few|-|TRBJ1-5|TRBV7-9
TGTGCCAGCAGCTCGGACCCTCTCAGGGATAGCAATCAGCCCCAGCATTTT
CASSSDPLRDSNQPQHF
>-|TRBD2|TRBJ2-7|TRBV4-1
TGCGCCAGCAGCCAAGTGATAGGACTAGCGGGGTTAGGCGAGCAGTACTTC
CASSQVIGLAGLGEQYF
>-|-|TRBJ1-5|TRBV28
TGTGCCAGCAGTTTAGATGGTAGCCAGCCCCAGCATTTT
CASSLDGSQPQHF
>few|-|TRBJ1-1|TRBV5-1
TGCGCCAGCAGCGTTACAGCGAACACTGAAGCTTTCTTT
CASSVTANTEAFF
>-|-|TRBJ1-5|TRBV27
TGTGCCAGCAGTTTTCGAGAAAATCAGCCCCAGCATTTT
CASSFRENQPQHF
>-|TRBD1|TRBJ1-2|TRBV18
TGTGCCAGCTCACCAGGACAGGTCAATGGCTACACCTTC
CASSPGQVNGYTF
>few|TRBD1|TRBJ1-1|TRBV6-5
TGTGCCAGCAGATTCGGGACAGCCAACACTGAAGCTTTCTTT
CASRFGTANTEAFF